Included here is one TCR beta chain sequence, with context. The sample comes from a study of OX40 agonist ivuxolimab in advanced cancers. Background on the study: The patients' treatment was ivuxolimab, an agonistic anti-OX40 (CD134) antibody. With a range of roughly 20 to 85, age averaged 60 years, and 65% to 90% were male.

The germline gives CDR1 ENHRY, CDR2 SYGVKD. V gave up 3 bases and J gave up 3 bases, with 12 bases separating them. The CDR3 loop spans 15 amino acids. Sequencing was performed with immunoSEQ multiplex PCR; in TCRdb, only in-frame clones are kept and a portion is missing. The data show some 80,000 clones, with around 92% seen just once and 6.5% to 9.5% held by the top ten. The sampling schedule covered blood at baseline, cycle 4 day 1, and cycle 7 day 1. The source of this sequence is an adult with an advanced solid tumor such as melanoma, head and neck, liver or kidney cancer. The chain combines TRBV10-3 with TRBJ2-4; D remains unclear. This sample comprised CD4+ or CD8+ T cells sorted from blood, obtained in a trial of the OX40 agonist ivuxolimab. As DNA, the CDR3 is TGTGCCATCAGTGACCGGACCGAGAACAAAAACATTCAGTACTTC. Residues: CAISDRTENKNIQYF.